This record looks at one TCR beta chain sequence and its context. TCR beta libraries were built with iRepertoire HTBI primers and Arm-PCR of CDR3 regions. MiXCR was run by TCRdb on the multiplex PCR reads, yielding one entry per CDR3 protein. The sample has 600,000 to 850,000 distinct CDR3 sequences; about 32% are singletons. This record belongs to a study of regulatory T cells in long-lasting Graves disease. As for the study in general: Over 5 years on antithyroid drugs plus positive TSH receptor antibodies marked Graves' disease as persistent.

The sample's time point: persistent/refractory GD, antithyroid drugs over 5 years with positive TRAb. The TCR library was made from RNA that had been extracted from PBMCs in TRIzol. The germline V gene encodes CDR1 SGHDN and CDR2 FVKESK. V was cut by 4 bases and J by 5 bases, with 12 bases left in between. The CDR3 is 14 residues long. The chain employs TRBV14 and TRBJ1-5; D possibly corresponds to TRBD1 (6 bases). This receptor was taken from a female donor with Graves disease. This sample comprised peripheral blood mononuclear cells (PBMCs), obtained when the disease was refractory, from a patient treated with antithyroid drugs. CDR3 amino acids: CASSPIQGDQPQHF. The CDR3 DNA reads TGTGCCAGCAGCCCGATACAGGGAGATCAGCCCCAGCATTTT.